These 9 T cell receptor beta chains came from one sample sequenced in a study of cytomegalovirus exposure and HLA in healthy donors. Some clones are missing from TCRdb's copy, which holds only in-frame ones; the method was immunoSEQ multiplex PCR. There are 200,000 or so clones in the sample; roughly 82% occur only once, and around 7% lies in the top ten. The specimen was PBMCs. The receptor source for this set is a man aged 18 to 30 in good health and CMV-seropositive.

The V call is TRBV7-3, the J call TRBJ2-1, with unresolved D. The V gene's germline CDR1 is SGHTA and CDR2 FQGTGA. The CDR3 runs 17 residues. The V and J ends lost 4 bases and 4 bases respectively, with 20 bases between them. In nucleotides, the CDR3 is TGTGCCAGCAGCTCTTTGCCGTACCGGGTGGAATACAATGAGCAGTTCTTC. Translating gives CASSSLPYRVEYNEQFF.

This chain connects TRBV28 to TRBJ2-7; D is perhaps TRBD1 (5 bases). CDR3 size: 14 residues. V was clipped by 5 bases and J by 2 bases, with 13 bases between them. Germline V gene lookup returns CDR1 MDHEN and CDR2 SYDVKM. The CDR3, as DNA: TGTGCCAGCAGTATTCCACAGGCCGCCTACGAGCAGTACTTC. Its translation is CASSIPQAAYEQYF.

V is TRBV6-4 and J is TRBJ2-2, with D possibly matching TRBD2 (7 bases). The CDR3 covers 15 residues. Deletions cut 5 bases from V and 3 bases from J, with 13 bases between. Per the germline V gene, CDR1 is MRHNA and CDR2 is SNTAGT. In nucleotides, the CDR3 is TGTGCCAGCAGTCCCCAGGGGAGGGACACCGGGGAGCTGTTTTTT. This encodes CASSPQGRDTGELFF.

The V call is TRBV7-7, the J call TRBJ2-2; 10 bases align to TRBD1. Germline-derived CDR1 and CDR2 are SSHAT and FNYEAQ (reference sequence). V was clipped by 5 bases and J by 2 bases; unmatched bases: 2. This CDR3 spans 15 amino acids. The CDR3 sequence is CASSATGGNTGELFF. The CDR3 DNA follows: TGTGCCAGCAGCGCGACAGGGGGCAACACCGGGGAGCTGTTTTTT.

The chain carries TRBV13 and TRBJ1-1; no clear D. The V end lost 5 bases, the J end lost 7 bases, and 14 bases lay between the germline ends. The CDR3 has 13 amino acids. From germline, CDR1 is PRHDT and CDR2 FYEKMQ (reference sequence). The CDR3 coding sequence is TGTGCCAGCAGCGTCCGGGCGGGGTATGAAGCTTTCTTT. Its protein product is CASSVRAGYEAFF. Using reference TRBV13 and TRBJ1-1 for the parts outside the CDR3, the full variable domain is AAGVIQSPRHLIKEKRETATLKCYPIPRHDTVYWYQQGPGQDPQFLISFYEKMQSDKGSIPDRFSAQQFSDYHSELNMSSLELGDSALYFCASSVRAGYEAFFGQGTRLTVV.

The chain carries TRBV27 and TRBJ2-1; 12 nucleotides match TRBD2. CDR1 and CDR2 from the germline V gene are MNHEY and SMNVEV (reference sequence). Losses at the gene ends were 4 bases for V and 14 bases for J; bases not matched to a gene: 3. This CDR3 region has 12 residues. The CDR3 region is CASSSPSGREFF. CDR3 DNA: TGTGCCAGCAGTTCCCCTAGCGGGAGGGAGTTCTTC.

This chain's CDR3 is CASVLEGQGLSGYTF. CDR3 coding DNA: TGTGCCAGCGTGCTTGAGGGACAGGGATTGAGTGGCTACACCTTC. The chain is built from TRBV6-1 and TRBJ1-2; 9 nucleotides agree with TRBD1. The CDR3 sequence is 15 residues long. CDR1 is MNHNS, CDR2 SASEGT, per germline. J lost 7 bases, V lost 8 bases, and 14 bases had no gene match.

The chain employs TRBV27 and TRBJ2-1, with 9 bases matching TRBD2. This CDR3 is 15 amino acids long. The trim removed 4 bases at V and 6 bases at J, leaving 7 bases unmatched. Per the germline V gene, CDR1 is MNHEY and CDR2 is SMNVEV (reference sequence). CDR3 nucleotide sequence: TGTGCCAGCAGTTACCCCGGGACTAGCCGCAATGAGCAGTTCTTC. Its protein is CASSYPGTSRNEQFF.

This chain uses TRBV27 with TRBJ1-4; 8 bases are a match to TRBD1. Germline CDR1 and CDR2: MNHEY and SMNVEV (reference sequence). This CDR3 has 17 amino acids. The trim removed 3 bases at V and 0 bases at J, leaving 6 bases unmatched. The CDR3 DNA sequence: TGTGCCAGCAGTTTTAGGCAGGGGGCCGCAACTAATGAAAAACTGTTTTTT. Translating gives CASSFRQGAATNEKLFF.